This T cell receptor beta chain is from a study of OX40 agonist ivuxolimab in advanced cancers. This CDR3 has 13 amino acids. Germline V CDR1 and CDR2: SEHNR, FQNEAQ (reference sequence). Trimming cost V 3 bases and J 3 bases, with 8 bases left between them. TCRdb's table, derived via immunoSEQ multiplex PCR, lists solely in-frame clones and lacks some. Found here are 45,000 to 50,000 clones, 88% of them singletons; the top ten hold less than 60%. The sequence was collected from an adult with an advanced solid tumor such as melanoma, head and neck, liver or kidney cancer. Sequences were derived from CD4+ or CD8+ T cells sorted from blood, sampled in a trial of the OX40 agonist ivuxolimab. The rearrangement joins TRBV7-9 to TRBJ1-2; D remains unclear. CDR3 sequence reads: CASSFTGYYGYTF. The CDR3, as DNA: TGTGCCAGCAGCTTTACGGGTTACTATGGCTACACCTTC.